What follows are 5 T cell receptor beta chains derived from one specimen sequenced in a study of cytotoxic CD8 clonotypes in ibrutinib-treated CLL. Measured with immunoSEQ multiplex PCR; TCRdb has only the in-frame clones, and not every one. The sample lists 150,000 or so clones, 70% to 80% occurring once. This specimen was PBMCs, taken after 12 months of ibrutinib treatment. These receptors were collected from a human donor with chronic lymphocytic leukemia.

This chain uses TRBV4-3 with TRBJ1-1; unclear D gene. With 0 bases removed from V and 4 bases from J, the gap between germline ends came to 9 bases. The CDR3 consists of 14 residues. The germline gives CDR1 LGHNA, CDR2 YSLEER. In DNA form, the CDR3 reads TGCGCCAGCAGCCAAGATCCCCGGGGCACTGAAGCTTTCTTT. This encodes CASSQDPRGTEAFF.

The chain joins TRBV27 to TRBJ2-2; perhaps TRBD2 as D (6 bases). This CDR3 is 16 amino acids long. Germline V gives CDR1 MNHEY, CDR2 SMNVEV (reference sequence). V gave up 5 bases and J gave up 1 base, with 14 bases separating them. Here the CDR3 reads CASSQISGGNTGELFF. In DNA, the CDR3 is TGTGCCAGCAGTCAGATTAGCGGAGGGAACACCGGGGAGCTGTTTTTT.

The chain carries TRBV7-2 and TRBJ2-1, with D perhaps matching TRBD2 (5 bases). Per germline, CDR1 SGHTA and CDR2 FQGNSA. The V and J ends lost 5 bases and 8 bases respectively, with 19 bases between them. The CDR3 length is 15 residues. In nucleotides, the CDR3 is TGTGCCAGCAGCCCAGCAGCCTACGTAGCGCATGAGCAGTTCTTC. Protein product: CASSPAAYVAHEQFF.

The chain joins TRBV18 to TRBJ1-1; D ambiguous. Germline-derived CDR1 and CDR2 are KGHSH and LQKENI. V was clipped by 3 bases and J by 0 bases, with 14 bases between them. The CDR3 has 16 residues. The CDR3 coding sequence is TGTGCCAGCTCACCCTACCGTGGAGCCTTGAACACTGAAGCTTTCTTT. This translates into CASSPYRGALNTEAFF.

The rearrangement joins TRBV15 to TRBJ2-7; TRBD2 aligns across 12 bases. The CDR3 is 13 residues long. Trimming at V came to 7 bases and at J to 7 bases, leaving 5 bases not matched to a gene. The germline CDR1 and CDR2 sequences are LNHNV and YYDKDF (reference sequence). The CDR3 nucleotides read TGTGCCACCAAACTAGCGGGAGGAGGGGAGCAGTACTTC. Translation gives CATKLAGGGEQYF.